These 32 T cell receptor beta chains originate from one sample sequenced in a study of identical twins. MiXCR was run by TCRdb on the 5' RACE reads, yielding one entry per CDR3 protein. The data show roughly 190,000 distinct CDR3 sequences, with around a sixth seen just once and roughly two fifths held by the top ten. The same data also went into a second study, on T cells expressing NK-cell markers.

The sequencing input was CD8+ T cells sorted from blood. The receptors were sampled from a woman between 18 and 29 years old in good health.

The chain employs TRBV15 and TRBJ2-5, with 9 bases matching TRBD1. The germline gives CDR1 LNHNV, CDR2 YYDKDF (reference sequence). The CDR3 is 17 amino acids. With V trimmed by 2 bases and J by 1 base, 8 bases remained unmatched. The CDR3 is CATSRPGQGTVQETQYF. The CDR3 bases are TGTGCCACCAGCAGACCAGGACAGGGGACCGTCCAAGAGACCCAGTACTTC.

This clonotype was counted between two and nine times. The chain uses TRBV2 and TRBJ1-2; 9 bases map to TRBD1. Germline V lookup: CDR1 SNHLY, CDR2 FYNNEI. V lost 7 bases to trimming and J lost 8 bases; unmatched junction nucleotides: 11. The CDR3 is 14 amino acids. The CDR3 coding sequence is TGTGCCAGCATTACCGGGACAGGGAAGAAGGGCTACACCTTC. Translation gives CASITGTGKKGYTF.

The chain has TRBV20-1 and TRBJ1-1; tentatively, D is TRBD1 (6 bases). CDR3 length equals 15 residues. The germline CDR1 and CDR2 sequences are DFQATT and SNEGSKA (reference sequence). The V end lost 0 bases, the J end lost 2 bases, and 13 bases lay between the germline ends. The CDR3 spells CSARDPRGLNTEAFF. DNA of the CDR3: TGCAGTGCTAGAGATCCGCGGGGGCTCAACACTGAAGCTTTCTTT.

The chain is built from TRBV9 and TRBJ2-1, with 8 bases matching TRBD2. The CDR3 length is 15 residues. Germline V gives CDR1 SGDLS, CDR2 YYNGEE. Unmatched junction bases numbered 7, after V lost 3 bases and J lost 5 bases. The DNA for the CDR3 is TGTGCCAGCAGCGACTCGCGGGAGGTTGACAATGAGCAGTTCTTC. Translated, it gives CASSDSREVDNEQFF. Full variable domain (outside the CDR3, taken from reference TRBV9 and TRBJ2-1): DSGVTQTPKHLITATGQRVTLRCSPRSGDLSVYWYQQSLDQGLQFLIQYYNGEERAKGNILERFSAQQFPDLHSELNLSSLELGDSALYFCASSDSREVDNEQFFGPGTRLTVL.

This clonotype was picked up a small number of times. The CDR3 protein is CASGEVTEAFF. CDR3 sequence (DNA): TGTGCCAGCGGAGAGGTGACTGAAGCTTTCTTT. J is TRBJ1-1 and V is TRBV27; no firm D call. The CDR3 runs 11 residues. The germline V gene has CDR1 MNHEY and CDR2 SMNVEV (reference sequence). V was pared by 8 bases and J by 5 bases, with 9 bases between.

This clonotype was found a few times. The V gene is TRBV11-2, the J gene TRBJ1-6; 9 positions agree with TRBD1. The CDR3 extends over 19 amino acids. Unmatched junction bases numbered 11, after V lost 5 bases and J lost 0 bases. CDR1 is SGHAT and CDR2 is FQNNGV in the germline V gene. CDR3 residues: CASSHTGQGSNSYNSPLHF. The DNA for the CDR3 is TGTGCCAGCAGCCACACGGGACAGGGATCTAACTCCTATAATTCACCCCTCCACTTT.

This clonotype was detected ten times or more. V is TRBV15 and J is TRBJ1-1, with D hard to call. V lost 0 bases and J 8 bases, leaving 10 bases between the germline ends. This CDR3 is built from 13 residues. Germline V gene data show CDR1 as LNHNV and CDR2 as YYDKDF (reference sequence). CDR3 in amino acids: CATSREWTFEAFF. In DNA form, the CDR3 reads TGTGCCACCAGCAGAGAATGGACTTTCGAAGCTTTCTTT.

This clonotype was counted a few times. V and J are TRBV27 and TRBJ1-2, with D hard to call. This CDR3 has 14 amino acids. Trimming stripped 4 bases from V and 4 bases from J, with 13 bases between. The germline V gene has CDR1 MNHEY and CDR2 SMNVEV (reference sequence). The CDR3 loop is CASSSAGSSYGYTF. CDR3 sequence (DNA): TGTGCCAGCAGTTCCGCCGGGAGTTCCTATGGCTACACCTTC.

This clonotype was recorded a few times. The genes are TRBV5-1 and TRBJ2-2, with D possibly being TRBD1 (5 bases). V was cut by 2 bases and J by 7 bases, with 12 bases left in between. This CDR3 has 14 amino acids. Germline loops: CDR1 SGHRS, CDR2 YFSETQ. This chain's CDR3 is CASSFGQGRGELFF. CDR3 bases: TGCGCCAGCAGCTTTGGGCAGGGTCGCGGGGAGCTGTTTTTT.

In its sample, this clonotype was seen a few times. The chain has TRBV18 and TRBJ2-4; no clear D. Deletions cut 3 bases from V and 9 bases from J, with 15 bases between. The CDR3 contains 14 residues. Germline loops: CDR1 KGHSH, CDR2 LQKENI. The DNA for the CDR3 is TGTGCCAGCTCACCCCAAGACGAGGTTGGCATTCAGTACTTC. Translated: CASSPQDEVGIQYF.

The chain has TRBV2 and TRBJ2-2, with D possibly matching TRBD2 (6 bases). Per germline, CDR1 SNHLY and CDR2 FYNNEI. V lost 4 bases and J lost 0, with 15 bases in between. This CDR3 spans 17 amino acids. The CDR3 here is CASSGNSEGTNTGELFF. The CDR3 DNA follows: TGTGCCAGCAGTGGAAACTCGGAGGGGACGAACACCGGGGAGCTGTTTTTT.

This clonotype was recorded a few times. This chain connects TRBV12-3 or TRBV12-4 to TRBJ2-7, with 8 bases lining up with TRBD1. V trimming: 3 bases; J trimming: 3 bases; junction bases outside the gene matches: 7. The CDR3 runs 15 residues. The CDR3 nucleotides are TGTGCCAGCAGTTTTTCGCCGACAGGGGTCTACGAGCAGTACTTC. Translating it yields CASSFSPTGVYEQYF.

In this sample, this clonotype turned up many times. The CDR3, as DNA: TGTGCCAGCAGTTTGGGGGAAAAACTGTTTTTT. Translating it yields CASSLGEKLFF. The V and J genes are TRBV12-3 or TRBV12-4 and TRBJ1-4; D is unclear. Trimming took 3 bases from V and 8 from J, leaving 4 bases between them. This CDR3 is 11 amino acids long.

The CDR3 bases are TGTGCCAGCAGGGACGGGGGGCTGAGAACTGAAGCTTTCTTT. Translation gives CASRDGGLRTEAFF. The chain joins TRBV27 to TRBJ1-1; D may be TRBD1 (6 bases). Germline-derived CDR1 and CDR2 are MNHEY and SMNVEV (reference sequence). The CDR3 length is 14 residues. V was shortened by 6 bases and J by 5 bases, with 16 bases between the two germline ends.

This clonotype was recorded many times. The chain employs TRBV12-3 or TRBV12-4 and TRBJ1-1; no firm D call. The CDR3 runs to 12 residues. With 11 bases removed from V and 6 bases from J, the gap between germline ends came to 16 bases. The CDR3 protein is CAGRDGNSEAFF. CDR3 coding DNA: TGTGCCGGACGAGATGGTAATTCTGAAGCTTTCTTT.

This chain links TRBV6-5 with TRBJ2-7, with D perhaps assigned TRBD1 or TRBD2 (5 bases each). The germline V and J ends were trimmed by 4 bases and 7 bases, with 14 bases remaining between them. This CDR3 is 13 amino acids long. The germline V gene encodes CDR1 MNHEY and CDR2 SVGAGI. The chain's CDR3 is CASSSRDGKEQYF. The CDR3 DNA follows: TGTGCCAGCAGTTCCCGGGACGGTAAAGAGCAGTACTTC.

DNA for the CDR3: TGCAGCGTTGAAGTGGGAAGGACCCAGTACTTC. Protein sequence: CSVEVGRTQYF. V usage is TRBV29-1 and J usage is TRBJ2-5; unclear D gene. The germline gives CDR1 SQVTM, CDR2 ANQGSEA. The CDR3 sequence is 11 residues long. V was clipped by 1 base and J by 7 bases, with 7 bases between them.

The rearrangement uses TRBV12-3 or TRBV12-4 and TRBJ2-1, with D unresolved. This CDR3 contains 15 residues. V was clipped by 2 bases and J by 5 bases, with 13 bases between them. CDR3 protein: CASSLLVRVHNEQFF. The CDR3 nucleotides read TGTGCCAGCAGTTTATTAGTCAGAGTCCACAATGAGCAGTTCTTC.

This clonotype was found a few times. The chain couples TRBV27 to TRBJ2-3; TRBD2 agrees at 13 bases. The CDR3 sequence is 16 residues long. Germline V lookup: CDR1 MNHEY, CDR2 SMNVEV (reference sequence). Unmatched junction bases numbered 2, after V lost 3 bases and J lost 2 bases. The CDR3 reads CASSFGTSGNTDTQYF. The CDR3 nucleotides are TGTGCCAGCAGTTTCGGGACTAGCGGGAACACAGATACGCAGTATTTT.

J is TRBJ2-1 and V is TRBV6-2 or TRBV6-3, with D maybe TRBD2 (6 bases). Germline loops: CDR1 MNHEY, CDR2 SVGEGT. CDR3 size: 14 residues. V lost 5 bases and J lost 4, with 12 bases in between. The chain's CDR3 is CASSRRDWYNEQFF. The CDR3 DNA sequence: TGTGCCAGCAGTAGGAGGGATTGGTACAATGAGCAGTTCTTC.

This clonotype was seen a few times. The chain uses TRBV20-1 and TRBJ2-7, with D perhaps matching TRBD2 (5 bases). CDR1 and CDR2 from the germline V gene are DFQATT and SNEGSKA (reference sequence). The CDR3 runs 15 residues. Between the trimmed V and J ends, which lost 0 bases and 0 bases, there was a span of 12 bases. CDR3 sequence (DNA): TGCAGTGCTAGAGATATGGGAGTTGGCTCCTACGAGCAGTACTTC. Its protein is CSARDMGVGSYEQYF.

This clonotype was found a few times. The chain links TRBV6-5 to TRBJ2-1; D is undetermined. Germline CDR1 reads MNHEY; CDR2 reads SVGAGI. The V end lost 0 bases, the J end lost 3 bases, and 9 bases lay between the germline ends. CDR3 size: 15 residues. In nucleotides, the CDR3 is TGTGCCAGCAGTTACTCGAGCGAGAGCTACAATGAGCAGTTCTTC. Translating it yields CASSYSSESYNEQFF.

This clonotype appeared a few times. The chain links TRBV5-6 to TRBJ2-7; D is uncertain. Trimming took 3 bases from V and 3 from J, leaving 19 bases between them. Germline V gene data show CDR1 as SGHDT and CDR2 as YYEEEE. The CDR3 loop spans 16 amino acids. CDR3 sequence reads: CASSSEDTLSDYEQYF. As DNA, the CDR3 is TGTGCCAGCAGCTCGGAAGACACACTCTCCGACTACGAGCAGTACTTC.

The chain couples TRBV30 to TRBJ1-1; D is uncertain. The CDR3 sequence is 11 residues long. Germline CDR1 is GTSNPN and CDR2 is SVGIG (reference sequence). The ends were cut back, 5 bases at V and 8 bases at J, with 12 bases in the middle. CDR3 loop: CAWASGMEAFF. The DNA for the CDR3 is TGTGCCTGGGCAAGCGGGATGGAAGCTTTCTTT.

This clonotype was counted a few times. The chain is built from TRBV29-1 and TRBJ1-2; perhaps TRBD1 as D (5 bases). There are 13 residues in the CDR3. Germline values: CDR1 SQVTM, CDR2 ANQGSEA. Trimming stripped 7 bases from V and 3 bases from J, with 15 bases between. The CDR3 is CSGKTVYDYGYTF. Here the CDR3 DNA reads TGCAGCGGGAAGACAGTATACGACTATGGCTACACCTTC. The full variable domain, its missing parts supplied by reference TRBV29-1 and TRBJ1-2, is SAVISQKPSRDICQRGTSLTIQCQVDSQVTMMFWYRQQPGQSLTLIATANQGSEATYESGFVIDKFPISRPNLTFSTLTVSNMSPEDSSIYLCSGKTVYDYGYTFGSGTRLTVV.

This clonotype was recorded a few times. The chain uses TRBV21-1 and TRBJ1-3; TRBD1, the table's D call, lacks a check against the DNA. TRBV21-1 is shown as a pseudogene. The CDR3 contains 17 residues. CDR3 in amino acids: CASSIWDRGREGNTIYF. The DNA of the CDR3 is TGTGCCAGCAGCATTTGGGACAGGGGGCGCGAAGGAAACACCATATATTTT.

This clonotype was detected many times. The V and J genes are TRBV10-1 and TRBJ2-3; 10 nucleotides line up with TRBD2. The ends lost 0 bases at V and 4 bases at J; junction bases unmatched: 7. Germline CDR1 reads WNHNN; CDR2 reads SYGVQD (reference sequence). The CDR3 spans 17 residues. The CDR3 region is CASSESSSSGGADTQYF. For the CDR3, the DNA is TGCGCCAGCAGTGAGTCGAGTTCCAGCGGGGGGGCAGATACGCAGTATTTT.

This clonotype showed up just a few times. V is TRBV6-5 and J is TRBJ2-1, with D possibly matching TRBD1 (5 bases). Trimming pared 0 bases from V and 6 bases from J, leaving 9 bases between. The CDR3 has 14 amino acids. CDR1 is MNHEY and CDR2 is SVGAGI in the germline V gene. As DNA, the CDR3 is TGTGCCAGCAGTTACTCACCGCAGGGCAATGAGCAGTTCTTC. Its translation is CASSYSPQGNEQFF.

This chain joins TRBV6-2 or TRBV6-3 and TRBJ1-2; D gene uncertain. The CDR3 totals 10 residues. Trimming took off 8 bases at V and 7 bases at J, with 8 bases between the two ends. Per the germline V gene, CDR1 is MNHEY and CDR2 is SVGEGT. CDR3 nucleotides: TGTGCCAGCGGTGAGGGTGGCTACACCTTC. It translates to CASGEGGYTF.

This clonotype has only a few counts. CDR3 residues: CASSLADGLEQYF. The CDR3 nucleotides read TGTGCCAGCAGTTTAGCGGACGGACTCGAGCAGTACTTC. The chain recombines TRBV12-3 or TRBV12-4 with TRBJ2-7, with a possible D match to TRBD2 (5 bases). This CDR3 has 13 amino acids. Trimming left V 0 bases short and J 6 bases short, with 9 bases between.

The chain joins TRBV19 to TRBJ2-1, with TRBD2 identical over 13 bases. Germline CDR1 reads LNHDA; CDR2 reads SQIVND (reference sequence). V lost 4 bases, J lost 4 bases, and 4 bases stayed unmatched. The CDR3 has 16 residues. The CDR3 here is CASSTLLAGGYNEQFF. CDR3 bases: TGTGCCAGTAGTACCTTACTAGCGGGAGGGTACAATGAGCAGTTCTTC.

This clonotype was seen at least ten times. V usage is TRBV4-3 and J usage is TRBJ2-1; D not resolved. The CDR3 loop spans 12 amino acids. Germline lookup yields CDR1 LGHNA and CDR2 YSLEER. V gave up 0 bases and J gave up 8 bases, with 5 bases separating them. The CDR3 DNA reads as TGCGCCAGCAGCCAAGAATTGGATGAGCAGTTCTTC. It specifies CASSQELDEQFF.